Sequencing of this T cell receptor (beta chain) was carried out in a study of blood T cell repertoires in COVID-19 (TCRdb year 2020). Concerning the study at large: Samples covering the acute and convalescent phases of COVID-19 were provided by collaborators in the United States, Italy and Spain. A freely available public database, intended as a resource for researchers studying the immune response to SARS-CoV-2, is where the repertoires were released. The dataset comprised deeply sampled blood TCRbeta repertoires from subjects exposed to, actively infected with, or recovered from COVID-19. Samples came from the ongoing ImmuneRACE study (first 160 participants) plus 1,254 subjects from 6 global collaborators. The prospective study material was composed of cDNA or gDNA derived from T cells, B-cell-depleted T cells, or PBMCs. Sample metadata almost always included a de-identified subject ID, COVID-19 status, age in years and sex. Where available, HLA class I and class II types were obtained from metadata supplied by the sample provider rather than from assay-based typing. General findings and caveats noted by the study authors: Clinical and demographic metadata were provided uncurated, with the amount varying by source and participant.

CDR3 length: 15 amino acids, cysteine to phenylalanine. The kept DNA is CDR3 alone, 45 bases in frame from the first base. V sheds 2 bases and J sheds 1 base, leaving 11 bases between their ends. CDR1 and CDR2, looked up from the germline V gene, are MNHNS and SASEGT. Each collaborating institution followed its own protocols to collect whole blood in K2EDTA tubes. For TCRbeta analysis, collaborators shipped samples as frozen whole blood, isolated PBMCs, or DNA extracted from either of those sample types. Details on this clone: The specificity of this receptor is unknown. No quality values exist for individual bases; no much larger clone is one base distant.

The immunoSEQ Assay, a bias-controlled multiplex PCR, was used to amplify TCRbeta CDR3 regions from genomic DNA. Per the source publication's procedure: Within the assay, amplification of reference gene primers was used to estimate how many nucleated cells each sample contained. To quantify the absolute abundance of each unique TCRbeta CDR3 rearrangement, sequence reads were collapsed and filtered. For each sample, productive Simpson clonality was calculated by taking the square root of Simpson's diversity index across productive rearrangements. Not all clones reach the TCRdb copy of this immuneACCESS table, which keeps in-frame sequences only. Checked studies attribute under half of the gap to unresolved V genes and leave the rest unexplained. The V and J calls and the clone size are those of that table, but D and trimming were determined from the DNA. Across this sample there are fewer than 300,000 clones, with approximately 87% seen only once. Over 8.5% of the sample is in the top ten clones.

The sequenced material came from peripheral blood. The receptor comes from a human donor in a cohort sampled during active COVID-19. The chain is encoded by TRBV6-1 joined to TRBJ1-1; too little of a D gene remains to name it. The DNA is as follows: TGTGCCAGCAGTGAACACGGGGTTCCGAACACTGAAGCTTTCTTT. This codes for CASSEHGVPNTEAFF.